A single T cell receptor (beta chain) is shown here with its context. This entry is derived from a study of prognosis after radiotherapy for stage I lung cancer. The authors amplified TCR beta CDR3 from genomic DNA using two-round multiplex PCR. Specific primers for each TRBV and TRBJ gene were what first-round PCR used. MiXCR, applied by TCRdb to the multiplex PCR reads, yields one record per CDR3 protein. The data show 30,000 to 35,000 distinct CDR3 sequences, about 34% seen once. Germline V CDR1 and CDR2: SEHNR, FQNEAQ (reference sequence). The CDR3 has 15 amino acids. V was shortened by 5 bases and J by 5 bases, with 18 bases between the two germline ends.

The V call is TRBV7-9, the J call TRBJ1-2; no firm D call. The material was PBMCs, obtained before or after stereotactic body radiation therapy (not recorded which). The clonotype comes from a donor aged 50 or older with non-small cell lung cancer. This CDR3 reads CASSQRDDYRYGYTF. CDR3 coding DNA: TGTGCCAGCAGCCAAAGAGACGATTATAGATATGGCTACACCTTC.